The T cell receptor beta chain under discussion was sequenced for a study of T-cell reconstitution after alpha-beta-depleted transplantation in children. Trimming left V 7 bases short and J 6 bases short, with 9 bases between. This CDR3 has 11 residues. Germline V gives CDR1 SQVTM, CDR2 ANQGSEA. The table lists this clonotype with many counts. Library preparation (for TCRbeta) was performed with unique molecular identifiers. TCRdb independently ran MiXCR on the PCR reads; one entry per CDR3 protein. This sample yields a few hundred thousand distinct CDR3 sequences, of which about 11% are seen a single time; 4.5% to 7% belongs to the top ten.

The sequenced sample was PBMCs from the stem cell graft donor, obtained from the stem cell graft. J is TRBJ2-2 and V is TRBV29-1; D perhaps matches TRBD2 (5 bases). This TCR derives from a human donor who donated a stem cell graft to a child with acute myeloid leukemia. In DNA, the CDR3 is TGCAGCGCGGCACTAGCCGGGGAGCTGTTTTTT. This codes for CSAALAGELFF.